This entry concerns a single TCR beta chain. The source of the sample is a study of blood T cell repertoires in COVID-19. Method: immunoSEQ multiplex PCR; TCRdb's copy keeps in-frame clones and lacks some. The sample has hundreds of thousands of clones, roughly 89% seen once; the top ten hold 3.5% to 4.5%. The ends were cut back, 5 bases at V and 1 base at J, with 15 bases in the middle. The length of the CDR3 is 15 residues. Per the germline V gene, CDR1 is SGHRS and CDR2 is YFSETQ. The rearrangement uses TRBV5-1 and TRBJ1-1; possibly TRBD1 for D (6 bases). The sequencing input was PBMCs or T cells enriched from blood (not recorded which). The clonotype originates from a woman aged 25 to 39 who had recovered from COVID-19. The DNA of the CDR3 is TGCGCCAGCAGACTGGCAGGGGCTTCGAACACTGAAGCTTTCTTT. It specifies CASRLAGASNTEAFF.